The rows below give T cell receptor beta chains drawn from one sample of a study of shared clonotypes between healthy human individuals. The data were produced by immunoSEQ multiplex PCR, yet TCRdb's version contains in-frame clones alone and is incomplete. The table records approximately 470,000 clones, roughly 80% of them present only once. Input material: PBMCs. The receptor source for this set is a woman between 40 and 55 years old in good health. Some clones in this sample may be carry-over from other donors' samples. Each CDR3 is given with its conserved first and last residue. D genes are given only for firm matches. Clone size appears in some rows only: once, few, many, or a class for an expanded clone.

clone_size	d_call	j_call	v_call	cdr3_aa	cdr3_nt
NA	TRBD2	TRBJ2-1	TRBV10-3	CAISEPGWDYPYNEQFF	TGTGCCATCAGTGAGCCGGGGTGGGACTACCCCTACAATGAGCAGTTCTTC
NA	TRBD1	TRBJ1-5	TRBV7-2	CASSSSTGEGQPQHF	TGTGCCAGCAGCTCATCGACAGGGGAAGGGCAGCCCCAGCATTTT
NA	NA	TRBJ1-2	TRBV9	CASSVASGARYGYTF	TGTGCCAGCAGCGTAGCTTCGGGGGCGCGCTATGGCTACACCTTC
NA	NA	TRBJ2-7	TRBV28	CASSPTGLGDEQYF	TGTGCCAGCAGTCCCACGGGCCTTGGGGACGAGCAGTACTTC
medium-sized	TRBD2	TRBJ2-7	TRBV2	CASQRGSYEQYF	TGTGCCAGCCAGCGGGGCTCCTACGAGCAGTACTTC
NA	TRBD1	TRBJ1-4	TRBV2	CASSGSRGPLIGEKLFF	TGTGCCAGCAGTGGATCAAGGGGGCCCCTGATAGGTGAAAAACTGTTTTTT
NA	TRBD1	TRBJ2-7	TRBV6-1	CASQDRGLYEQYF	TGTGCCAGCCAGGACAGGGGACTCTACGAGCAGTACTTC
NA	TRBD1	TRBJ1-4	TRBV7-9	CASSPHAGGNEKLFF	TGTGCCAGCAGCCCCCACGCAGGGGGTAATGAAAAACTGTTTTTT
once	NA	TRBJ2-5	TRBV5-1	CASSLAGTQGETQYF	TGCGCCAGCAGCTTGGCGGGGACTCAGGGGGAGACCCAGTACTTC
NA	NA	TRBJ1-1	TRBV7-8	CASSASRANYEAFF	TGTGCCAGCAGCGCTTCCCGGGCCAACTATGAAGCTTTCTTT
NA	NA	TRBJ2-3	TRBV18	CASSPLETDTQYF	TGTGCCAGCTCACCCCTAGAAACAGATACGCAGTATTTT
NA	NA	TRBJ2-7	TRBV5-8	CASSLDRDGEQYF	TGTGCCAGCAGCTTGGACCGGGACGGCGAGCAGTACTTC
NA	NA	TRBJ2-7	TRBV5-1	CASSLTTEPYEQYF	TGCGCCAGCAGCTTGACGACAGAGCCCTACGAGCAGTACTTC
NA	NA	TRBJ1-2	TRBV19	CASSSAGPPGYTF	TGTGCCAGTAGTTCCGCGGGACCTCCTGGCTACACCTTC
NA	NA	TRBJ1-5	TRBV6-1	CASSGGGSSNQPQHF	TGTGCCAGCAGTGGGGGGGGGAGTAGCAATCAGCCCCAGCATTTT
NA	NA	TRBJ2-7	TRBV2	CASSEVGKNYEQYF	TGTGCCAGCAGTGAGGTGGGGAAGAACTACGAGCAGTACTTC
NA	NA	TRBJ1-3	TRBV19	CASLTGAGNTIYF	TGTGCCAGCCTAACCGGCGCTGGAAACACCATATATTTT
few	NA	TRBJ2-7	TRBV6-1	CASSEAAGTRSEQYF	TGTGCCAGCAGTGAAGCGGCCGGGACAAGAAGCGAGCAGTACTTC
NA	NA	TRBJ2-7	TRBV28	CASSLASVYEQYF	TGTGCCAGCAGTTTGGCTAGCGTGTACGAGCAGTACTTC
NA	NA	TRBJ1-1	TRBV19	CASSIRRGVGMNTEAFF	TGTGCCAGTAGTATAAGGCGAGGGGTTGGCATGAACACTGAAGCTTTCTTT
NA	NA	TRBJ2-7	TRBV27	CASRGPSYEQYF	TGTGCCAGCAGGGGACCCAGCTACGAGCAGTACTTC
NA	NA	TRBJ2-5	TRBV6-5	CASSYTQGRTETQYF	TGTGCCAGCAGCTACACGCAGGGCCGGACAGAGACCCAGTACTTC
once	TRBD2	TRBJ2-1	TRBV10-3	CAIRGTSYEQFF	TGTGCCATTAGGGGGACTAGCTATGAGCAGTTCTTC
NA	NA	TRBJ1-5	TRBV19	CASSIPPQPQHF	TGTGCCAGTAGTATCCCGCCCCAGCCCCAGCATTTT
once	NA	TRBJ2-7	TRBV30	CAWSSLLGGYEQYF	TGTGCCTGGAGTAGTCTGTTGGGGGGCTACGAGCAGTACTTC
NA	TRBD2	TRBJ2-7	TRBV10-1	CASSESALAGVYEQYF	TGCGCCAGCAGTGAGTCCGCCCTAGCGGGAGTCTACGAGCAGTACTTC
NA	TRBD1	TRBJ1-5	TRBV28	CAITSGGLRDGNQPQHF	TGTGCCATCACCTCAGGGGGCTTGCGTGATGGCAATCAGCCCCAGCATTTT
NA	NA	TRBJ2-7	TRBV11-2	CASSLVASSYEQYF	TGTGCCAGCAGCTTAGTCGCCAGCTCCTACGAGCAGTACTTC